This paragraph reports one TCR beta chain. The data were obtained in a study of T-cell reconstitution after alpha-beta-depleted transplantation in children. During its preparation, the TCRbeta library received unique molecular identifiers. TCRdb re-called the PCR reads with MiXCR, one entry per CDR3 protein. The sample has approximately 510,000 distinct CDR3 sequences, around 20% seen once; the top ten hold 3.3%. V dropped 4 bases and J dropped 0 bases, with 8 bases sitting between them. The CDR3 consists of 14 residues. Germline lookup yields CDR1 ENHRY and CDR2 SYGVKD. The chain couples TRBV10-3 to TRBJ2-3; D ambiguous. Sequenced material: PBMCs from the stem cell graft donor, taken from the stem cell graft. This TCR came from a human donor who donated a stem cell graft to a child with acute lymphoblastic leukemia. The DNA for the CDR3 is TGTGCCATCAGTGGACCGGATAGCACAGATACGCAGTATTTT. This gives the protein CAISGPDSTDTQYF.